The TCR beta chain under discussion was sequenced for a study of shared clonotypes between healthy human individuals. J was trimmed by 6 bases and V by 11 bases; bases with no gene match: 11. CDR3 length: 13 amino acids. Per germline, CDR1 SGHAT and CDR2 FQNNGV. The data were produced by immunoSEQ multiplex PCR, yet TCRdb's version contains in-frame clones alone and is incomplete. The sample has a few million clones; roughly 92% are singletons. A few counts support this clone. Sequencing was performed on naive CD4+ T cells from PBMCs. Noted subset: CD45RA+ positively selected. V gene TRBV11-2 combines with J gene TRBJ1-1; 8 nucleotides line up with TRBD1. This TCR came from a man between 18 and 35 years old in good health. Some clones in this sample may be carry-over from other donors' samples. CDR3 sequence reads: CAARTGNGAEAFF. CDR3 coding DNA: TGTGCCGCGAGGACAGGGAATGGAGCTGAAGCTTTCTTT.